The following is a T cell receptor beta chain sequence with its context. Its antigen is not known. Time point defined: persistent/refractory GD, antithyroid drugs over 5 years with positive TRAb. Researchers made the TCR library from RNA that was extracted from PBMCs. Both iRepertoire HTBI primers and Arm-PCR of CDR3 regions were used to build the TCR beta libraries. TCRdb independently ran MiXCR on the multiplex PCR reads; one entry per CDR3 protein. The sample records roughly 400,000 distinct CDR3 sequences, less than 25% being singletons. The sample originates from a study of regulatory T cells in long-lasting Graves disease. Study summary: More than 5 years of antithyroid drugs with positive TSH receptor antibodies defined persistent Graves' disease.

Whole-study findings and limits: Researchers reported studying only peripheral blood, not thyroid tissue. Newly diagnosed Graves' patients had higher TCR diversity than persistent ones. New patients shared 966 public clonotypes, fewer than the roughly 3,000 shared by persistent patients.

Trimming cost V 2 bases and J 1 base, with 11 bases left between them. Germline V gene sequence: CDR1 SNHLY, CDR2 FYNNEI. The CDR3 contains 16 residues. The sequences come from peripheral blood mononuclear cells (PBMCs), collected when the disease was refractory, from a patient treated with antithyroid drugs. The receptor's source is a female donor with Graves disease. The V gene is TRBV2, the J gene TRBJ2-2; a possible D gene is TRBD1 (5 bases). The DNA for the CDR3 is TGTGCCAGCAGTGAACTGGGGCTCATGAACACCGGGGAGCTGTTTTTT. Translated, it gives CASSELGLMNTGELFF.